These 5 T cell receptor beta chains originate from one sample sequenced in a study of beta chain features in type 1 diabetes (dated by TCRdb to 2016 to 2018). Overall study outcomes, separate from this receptor: A moderate but significant shortening of TCRB CDR3 length was observed in type 1 diabetes patients in all four CD4+ subsets.

Their recognized antigens are unknown. Library prep was done by the immunoSEQ multiplex PCR assay. The entire isolated RNA was reverse transcribed using the High Capacity cDNA Reverse Transcription Kit, and thus expressed TCRB transcripts were sequenced. Held by TCRdb, this immuneACCESS table contains in-frame sequences only and omits some clones. Under half of the omission traces to an unresolved V gene where checked; the cause of the rest is unknown. Across this sample there are approximately 140,000 clones, with around 10% seen only once. The ten largest clones take up roughly 0.75% of the sample. Material: central memory CD4+ T cells from blood. All receptors derive from a man between 25 and 39 years old with type 1 diabetes.

This chain connects TRBV10-3 to TRBJ1-2; 7 nucleotides line up with TRBD1. This CDR3 has 16 amino acids. Unmatched junction bases numbered 10, after V lost 0 bases and J lost 6 bases. Germline CDR1 is ENHRY and CDR2 is SYGVKD. Here the CDR3 reads CAISESSIRTGDGYTF. In DNA form, the CDR3 reads TGTGCCATCAGTGAGTCGTCGATAAGGACAGGAGATGGCTACACCTTC.

The V and J genes are TRBV6-5 and TRBJ2-7; D is uncertain. There are 14 residues in the CDR3. Germline loops: CDR1 MNHEY, CDR2 SVGAGI. The V end lost 6 bases, the J end lost 3 bases, and 15 bases lay between the germline ends. The CDR3 nucleotides read TGTGCCAGCAGACCCATAGCCCGAAGCTACGAGCAGTACTTC. Its protein is CASRPIARSYEQYF.

V and J are TRBV6-5 and TRBJ1-2; 10 bases align to TRBD1. Germline CDR1 MNHEY, CDR2 SVGAGI. With V trimmed by 6 bases and J by 6 bases, 7 bases remained unmatched. This CDR3 has 14 residues. CDR3 region: CASSRDRGQNGYTF. The CDR3 DNA follows: TGTGCCAGCAGCCGAGACAGGGGGCAGAATGGCTACACCTTC.

The chain carries TRBV7-8 and TRBJ2-3; TRBD2 aligns across 13 bases. This CDR3 has 19 residues. V lost 6 bases, J lost 2 bases, and 14 bases stayed unmatched. Germline lookup yields CDR1 SGHVS and CDR2 FQNEAQ. In DNA form, the CDR3 reads TGTGCCAGCAGTTTTGGAAACCTAGGACTAGCGGGGGCCACAGATACGCAGTATTTT. Translated, it gives CASSFGNLGLAGATDTQYF.

The chain employs TRBV7-9 and TRBJ2-2; D is possibly TRBD1 (5 bases). The germline gives CDR1 SEHNR, CDR2 FQNEAQ (reference sequence). V gave up 5 bases and J gave up 1 base, with 11 bases separating them. The CDR3 has 15 residues. The CDR3: CASSLNQGNTGELFF. The CDR3 nucleotides are TGTGCCAGCAGCCTCAACCAGGGGAACACCGGGGAGCTGTTTTTT.